The T cell receptor beta chain described here comes from a study of blood T cell repertoires in COVID-19. Turning to the study itself: T cells, B-cell-depleted T cells, or PBMCs provided the cDNA or gDNA that served as material.

Individuals drawn from 24 US areas were about 18 to 95 years old. Allocation to cohorts depended on clinical history reported by the participants. The CDR3 runs to 17 residues. Germline lookup yields CDR1 LGHDT and CDR2 YNNKEL (reference sequence). The V gene end was trimmed by 4 bases and the J gene end by 5 bases; junction bases not matched to a gene: 10. Original processing methods: Researchers report that nucleated cell counts were estimated from reference gene primer amplification. The protocol was immunoSEQ multiplex PCR, while the TCRdb copy is restricted to in-frame clones and leaves out a portion. Clone size and the V and J calls come from that table; the DNA yielded D and trimming. The table shows 150,000 to 200,000 clones, with 80% to 85% occurring only once.

This clonotype was sampled from a woman aged 25-40 years who had been exposed to COVID-19. This chain links TRBV3-1 (or the pseudogene TRBV3-2) with TRBJ2-5, with TRBD2 matching 13 bases. The sample taken for sequencing was PBMCs or T cells enriched from blood (not recorded which). CDR3 protein: CASSPRGLAGASETQYF. In DNA, the CDR3 is TGTGCCAGCAGCCCCCGCGGACTAGCGGGGGCCTCGGAGACCCAGTACTTC.